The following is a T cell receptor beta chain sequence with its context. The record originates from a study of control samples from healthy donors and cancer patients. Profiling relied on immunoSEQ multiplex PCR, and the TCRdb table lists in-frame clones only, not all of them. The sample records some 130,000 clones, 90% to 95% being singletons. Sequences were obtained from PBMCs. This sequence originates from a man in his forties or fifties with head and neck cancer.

The chain's CDR3 is CASSEADRYVEQYF. The CDR3 DNA reads TGTGCCAGCAGTGAAGCGGATCGATACGTGGAGCAGTACTTC. This chain links TRBV6-1 with TRBJ2-7; D is ambiguous. V was trimmed by 0 bases and J by 7 bases, leaving 13 bases between them. CDR3 length: 14 amino acids. The germline V gene encodes CDR1 MNHNS and CDR2 SASEGT.